A single sample gave rise to the 32 T cell receptor beta chains below, sequenced in a study of cytomegalovirus exposure and HLA in healthy donors. Sequencing was performed with immunoSEQ multiplex PCR; in TCRdb, only in-frame clones are kept and a portion is missing. This sample has tens of thousands of clones, with over 90% found just once. The sequenced sample consisted of PBMCs. Receptors originate from a woman between 18 and 29 years old in good health and CMV-seropositive.

The gene calls are TRBV27 and TRBJ2-1; 10 nucleotides align to TRBD2. V gave up 8 bases and J gave up 3 bases; unmatched junction bases: 4. The CDR3 loop spans 14 amino acids. CDR1 and CDR2 (germline): MNHEY, SMNVEV (reference sequence). CDR3 DNA: TGTGCCAGCGCGGGACTAGCGTTCTACAATGAGCAGTTCTTC. Its protein product is CASAGLAFYNEQFF.

This chain links TRBV28 with TRBJ1-2, with TRBD1 as a possible D gene (6 bases). Germline CDR1 and CDR2: MDHEN and SYDVKM. The CDR3 contains 16 residues. Deletions cut 3 bases from V and 2 bases from J, with 16 bases between. The CDR3 DNA reads as TGTGCCAGCAGTTTGGAAACAGGGAAGTTAAACTATGGCTACACCTTC. This sequence encodes CASSLETGKLNYGYTF.

CDR3 in DNA: TGTGCCAGCAGTATGACGGGGAATAGCAATCAGCCCCAGCATTTT. It is translated as CASSMTGNSNQPQHF. This chain joins TRBV2 and TRBJ1-5; D remains unclear. The V end was cut by 5 bases, the J end by 0 bases, with 11 bases between. The germline V gene encodes CDR1 SNHLY and CDR2 FYNNEI. This CDR3 spans 15 amino acids.

The chain has TRBV7-9 and TRBJ1-2, with D perhaps matching TRBD1 (6 bases). CDR1 is SEHNR and CDR2 is FQNEAQ in the germline V gene (reference sequence). Trimming removed 5 bases at V and 4 bases at J, with 14 bases between. The CDR3 length is 14 residues. CDR3 nucleotides: TGTGCCAGCAGCACCCAGGACAGTCTCTATGGCTACACCTTC. Protein: CASSTQDSLYGYTF.

This chain uses TRBV27 with TRBJ1-2; the D is unclear. Germline CDR1 MNHEY, CDR2 SMNVEV (reference sequence). The length of the CDR3 is 13 residues. The V gene lost 2 bases and the J gene lost 1 base, with 5 bases spanning the gap. The CDR3 sequence: CASSLGSNYGYTF. The DNA for the CDR3 is TGTGCCAGCAGTTTAGGCAGTAACTATGGCTACACCTTC.

This chain joins TRBV7-3 and TRBJ2-2; 12 bases are a match to TRBD1. Germline-derived CDR1 and CDR2 are SGHTA and FQGTGA. V dropped 3 bases and J dropped 4; count of bases not matched to a gene: 9. CDR3 length: 18 amino acids. The DNA of the CDR3 is TGTGCCAGCAGCTTGGCCGGGACAGGGGGCGCGGGCACCGGGGAGCTGTTTTTT. The encoded protein is CASSLAGTGGAGTGELFF. Based on the CDR3 plus reference TRBV7-3 and TRBJ2-2, the full variable domain is GAGVSQTPSNKVTEKGKYVELRCDPISGHTALYWYRQSLGQGPEFLIYFQGTGAADDSGLPNDRFFAVRPEGSVSTLKIQRTERGDSAVYLCASSLAGTGGAGTGELFFGEGSRLTVL.

The V gene is TRBV7-9, the J gene TRBJ1-6, with D tentatively TRBD1 (5 bases). V was clipped by 1 base and J by 6 bases, with 19 bases between them. CDR1 SEHNR and CDR2 FQNEAQ come from the germline V gene (reference sequence). This CDR3 region has 18 residues. CDR3 sequence: CASSLGRSPGVGNSPLHF. CDR3 bases: TGTGCCAGCAGCTTAGGGCGCAGCCCGGGGGTTGGTAATTCACCCCTCCACTTT.

This rearrangement joins TRBV5-6 to TRBJ1-3, with TRBD1 matching over 7 bases. In germline, CDR1 is SGHDT, CDR2 YYEEEE. With V trimmed by 6 bases and J by 4 bases, 7 bases remained unmatched. The length of the CDR3 is 14 residues. Here the CDR3 reads CASKITGVGNTIYF. CDR3 nucleotide sequence: TGTGCCAGCAAGATAACAGGGGTGGGAAACACCATATATTTT.

The chain is built from TRBV4-1 and TRBJ2-5, with TRBD2 identical over 7 bases. CDR1 is MGHRA and CDR2 is YSYEKL in the germline V gene. V lost 1 base to trimming and J lost 7 bases; unmatched junction nucleotides: 12. The CDR3 contains 16 residues. The CDR3 sequence: CASSQAFEQTGGTQYF. The CDR3 nucleotides are TGCGCCAGCAGCCAAGCATTTGAACAGACGGGGGGGACCCAGTACTTC.

This clone was observed once. The chain has TRBV28 and TRBJ1-5; D gene uncertain. Trimming removed 6 bases from V and 0 bases from J, with 12 bases in between. Germline V gives CDR1 MDHEN, CDR2 SYDVKM. The CDR3 contains 15 residues. CDR3 sequence: CASSPPADSNQPQHF. CDR3 sequence (DNA): TGTGCCAGCAGCCCCCCGGCGGATAGCAATCAGCCCCAGCATTTT.

This chain joins TRBV6-5 and TRBJ1-4, with 9 bases matching TRBD1. Germline loops: CDR1 MNHEY, CDR2 SVGAGI. This CDR3 has 14 residues. V shed 5 bases, J shed 12 bases, and the junction held 10 bases outside the gene matches. The CDR3 region has the DNA TGTGCCAGCAGTCCCCCGGGACAGGGTACGGAACTGTTTTTT. Translated: CASSPPGQGTELFF.

The chain recombines TRBV19 with TRBJ2-3; D unclear. Germline values: CDR1 LNHDA, CDR2 SQIVND (reference sequence). The V end was cut by 7 bases, the J end by 8 bases, with 13 bases between. This CDR3 has 12 amino acids. CDR3 sequence: CASNPTHGTQYF. As DNA, the CDR3 is TGTGCCAGTAATCCCACGCACGGTACGCAGTATTTT.

This sequence joins TRBV7-3 and TRBJ1-2; D unresolved. The V and J ends lost 1 base and 6 bases respectively, with 9 bases between them. The CDR3 is made up of 13 amino acids. CDR1 and CDR2 from the germline V gene are SGHTA and FQGTGA. The CDR3 sequence is CASSLSRGDGYTF. CDR3 nucleotide sequence: TGTGCCAGCAGCTTAAGTCGCGGGGATGGCTACACCTTC.

This chain uses TRBV11-2 with TRBJ2-2, with D tentatively TRBD2 (6 bases). Looked up from germline, CDR1 is SGHAT and CDR2 is FQNNGV. This CDR3 region has 16 residues. V lost 5 bases and J 0 bases, leaving 13 bases between the germline ends. CDR3 bases: TGTGCCAGCAGCAAGCGACTAGGACCGAACACCGGGGAGCTGTTTTTT. Its protein product is CASSKRLGPNTGELFF.

V and J are TRBV29-1 and TRBJ2-1, with 11 bases fitting TRBD2. This CDR3 contains 14 residues. Unmatched junction bases numbered 9, after V lost 6 bases and J lost 8 bases. The germline CDR1 and CDR2 sequences are SQVTM and ANQGSEA. The CDR3 sequence: CSVKRTSGLYEQFF. The CDR3 DNA sequence: TGCAGCGTAAAGCGGACTAGCGGGTTATATGAGCAGTTCTTC.

V and J are TRBV30 and TRBJ2-1, with TRBD2 as a possible D gene (8 bases). Trimming left V 5 bases short and J 10 bases short, with 21 bases between. The CDR3 covers 14 residues. CDR1 is GTSNPN, CDR2 SVGIG, per germline (reference sequence). The CDR3 here is CAWAGGLGEWEQFF. CDR3 nucleotide sequence: TGTGCCTGGGCAGGGGGACTAGGCGAATGGGAGCAGTTCTTC.

The chain carries TRBV5-1 and TRBJ2-3, with TRBD2 matching 13 bases. The CDR3 loop spans 20 amino acids. The V segment lost 4 bases and the J segment 2 bases; nucleotides outside the gene matches: 16. From germline, CDR1 is SGHRS and CDR2 YFSETQ. Here the CDR3 DNA reads TGCGCCAGCAGCAAAACCGGACTAGCGGGAGTGACCATTAACACAGATACGCAGTATTTT. Protein sequence: CASSKTGLAGVTINTDTQYF.

V gene TRBV7-2 combines with J gene TRBJ2-1, with TRBD2 matching 9 bases. Germline loops: CDR1 SGHTA, CDR2 FQGNSA. V shed 4 bases, J shed 9 bases, and the junction held 7 bases outside the gene matches. The CDR3 has 14 amino acids. The CDR3: CASSYSGSWTEQFF. The CDR3, as DNA: TGTGCCAGCAGCTATAGCGGGAGTTGGACTGAGCAGTTCTTC.

The chain carries TRBV11-2 and TRBJ2-7; TRBD2 might be the D (6 bases). Trimming took off 4 bases at V and 4 bases at J, with 20 bases between the two ends. The CDR3 consists of 16 residues. Looked up from germline, CDR1 is SGHAT and CDR2 is FQNNGV. The CDR3 loop reads CASSWGDRFSKYEQYF. CDR3 sequence (DNA): TGTGCCAGCAGCTGGGGGGATCGCTTTTCCAAATACGAGCAGTACTTC.

V usage is TRBV6-5 and J usage is TRBJ1-5, with unresolved D. Germline CDR1 MNHEY, CDR2 SVGAGI. V lost 2 bases to trimming and J lost 5 bases, with 10 bases between them. The CDR3 totals 14 residues. In DNA form, the CDR3 reads TGTGCCAGCAGTTACACAGATGGGCATCAGCCCCAGCATTTT. Protein: CASSYTDGHQPQHF.

The chain employs TRBV6-1 and TRBJ1-5, with TRBD1 matching 9 bases. CDR3 size: 14 residues. V trimming: 5 bases; J trimming: 4 bases; junction bases outside the gene matches: 3. Germline V gene data show CDR1 as MNHNS and CDR2 as SASEGT. CDR3 sequence: CASSRDRDNQPQHF. The DNA for the CDR3 is TGTGCCAGCAGTAGGGACAGGGATAATCAGCCCCAGCATTTT.

The J gene is TRBJ2-2, the V gene TRBV13; 8 positions agree with TRBD2. Germline loops: CDR1 PRHDT, CDR2 FYEKMQ (reference sequence). Unmatched junction bases numbered 18, after V lost 8 bases and J lost 4 bases. The CDR3 totals 18 residues. CDR3 nucleotides: TGTGCCAGCTTCCGGGCAGGCCCGGGAGGGAAAATCACCGGGGAGCTGTTTTTT. Its translation: CASFRAGPGGKITGELFF.

The CDR3 here is CASSPRTPEAHNEQFF. CDR3 nucleotides: TGTGCCAGCAGCCCCCGGACTCCCGAAGCCCACAATGAGCAGTTCTTC. V is TRBV9 and J is TRBJ2-1; a weak D match, TRBD2 (5 bases). Trimming removed 4 bases from V and 5 bases from J, with 19 bases in between. CDR3 length equals 16 residues. Germline loops: CDR1 SGDLS, CDR2 YYNGEE. The full variable domain, in which reference TRBV9 and TRBJ2-1 provide the parts outside the CDR3, is DSGVTQTPKHLITATGQRVTLRCSPRSGDLSVYWYQQSLDQGLQFLIQYYNGEERAKGNILERFSAQQFPDLHSELNLSSLELGDSALYFCASSPRTPEAHNEQFFGPGTRLTVL.

The genes are TRBV28 and TRBJ2-7; 7 bases fit TRBD1. V dropped 5 bases and J dropped 5; count of bases not matched to a gene: 15. The germline V gene has CDR1 MDHEN and CDR2 SYDVKM. The CDR3 is 16 residues long. This chain's CDR3 is CASSTTRQGWKHEQYF. The CDR3 coding sequence is TGTGCCAGCAGTACCACACGACAGGGATGGAAACACGAGCAGTACTTC.

The rearrangement uses TRBV28 and TRBJ2-7; D is unclear. Looked up from germline, CDR1 is MDHEN and CDR2 is SYDVKM. V was pared by 3 bases and J by 7 bases, with 16 bases between. The CDR3 loop spans 14 amino acids. CDR3 residues: CASSFQAVEWEQYF. The CDR3 DNA follows: TGTGCCAGCAGTTTTCAGGCAGTTGAATGGGAGCAGTACTTC.

The rearrangement uses TRBV5-1 and TRBJ2-2; 7 nucleotides align to TRBD2. The germline gives CDR1 SGHRS, CDR2 YFSETQ. The trim removed 6 bases at V and 3 bases at J, leaving 5 bases unmatched. This CDR3 spans 14 amino acids. This CDR3 is CASTGRGDTGELFF. For the CDR3, the DNA is TGCGCCAGCACCGGTCGGGGGGACACCGGGGAGCTGTTTTTT.

This clone was observed once. Here the CDR3 DNA reads TGTGCCAGCAGTTTAACCAGGTTGGAGACCCAGTACTTC. This encodes CASSLTRLETQYF. This chain uses TRBV27 with TRBJ2-5; D is unresolved. V was shortened by 2 bases and J by 5 bases, with 9 bases between the two germline ends. Germline CDR1 MNHEY, CDR2 SMNVEV (reference sequence). The CDR3 is made up of 13 amino acids.

The V gene is TRBV13, the J gene TRBJ1-2; 12 bases agree with TRBD1. J lost 5 bases, V lost 2 bases, and 9 bases had no gene match. The CDR3 runs 17 residues. Germline assignment: CDR1 PRHDT and CDR2 FYEKMQ (reference sequence). CDR3 nucleotide sequence: TGTGCCAGCAGCTTAAGCAGTGGGACAGGGGGCATATATGGCTACACCTTC. Encoded protein: CASSLSSGTGGIYGYTF. The variable domain in full, completed from reference TRBV13 and TRBJ1-2, reads AAGVIQSPRHLIKEKRETATLKCYPIPRHDTVYWYQQGPGQDPQFLISFYEKMQSDKGSIPDRFSAQQFSDYHSELNMSSLELGDSALYFCASSLSSGTGGIYGYTFGSGTRLTVV.

The rearrangement joins TRBV5-6 to TRBJ2-7; the match to TRBD1 covers 9 bases. Trimming cost V 6 bases and J 5 bases; bases outside gene matches: 21. This CDR3 is 18 amino acids long. In germline, CDR1 is SGHDT, CDR2 YYEEEE. CDR3: CASTHRLAPGTGSNEQYF. The CDR3 coding sequence is TGTGCCAGCACCCACCGGCTTGCGCCGGGGACAGGGTCTAACGAGCAGTACTTC.

The rearrangement links TRBV7-9 to TRBJ2-7; 8 positions agree with TRBD2. The V gene's germline CDR1 is SEHNR and CDR2 FQNEAQ (reference sequence). V dropped 8 bases and J dropped 0; count of bases not matched to a gene: 6. The CDR3 is 14 residues long. The CDR3 sequence is CASGKRETSYEQYF. Here the CDR3 DNA reads TGTGCCAGCGGTAAGCGGGAGACCTCCTACGAGCAGTACTTC.

The gene calls are TRBV7-8 and TRBJ2-1; 8 bases agree with TRBD2. Germline V gives CDR1 SGHVS, CDR2 FQNEAQ. CDR3 length equals 17 residues. The J segment lost 2 bases and the V segment lost 5 bases, leaving 11 bases of the junction unmatched. This CDR3 reads CASSGRAGVETYNEQFF. The CDR3 region has the DNA TGTGCCAGCAGCGGACGAGCGGGAGTAGAAACCTACAATGAGCAGTTCTTC.

In its sample, this clone was seen once. This chain's CDR3 is CASSRTSGSVRETQYF. The CDR3 region has the DNA TGCGCCAGCAGTCGGACTAGCGGGAGTGTCAGGGAGACCCAGTACTTC. J is TRBJ2-5 and V is TRBV5-1; TRBD2 matches at 13 bases. This CDR3 has 16 amino acids. Germline V gene data show CDR1 as SGHRS and CDR2 as YFSETQ. The V gene end was trimmed by 5 bases and the J gene end by 5 bases; junction bases not matched to a gene: 9.